The 29 T cell receptor beta chains below were found in one sample sequenced in a study of PD-L1 blockade in urothelial cancer (dated by TCRdb to about 2017). According to the study, the label for this sample's time point signals: peripheral blood 6 weeks after treatment start. The library relied on the immunoSEQ multiplex PCR assay. Here the immuneACCESS table is served through TCRdb, limited to in-frame sequences with V and J called. Missing clones are a known gap in these copies; in checked studies unresolved V genes cover under half, and the rest lacks a known reason. For this sample the table gives tens of thousands of clones, of which 91% were detected only once. The ten largest make up under 8.5% of the sample. Sequences were derived from PBMCs, sampled around atezolizumab (anti-PD-L1) treatment. Receptors were obtained from a man in his 70s with urothelial cancer.

This clone counts as medium-sized. V gene TRBV23-1 combines with J gene TRBJ2-7; TRBD2 aligns across 8 bases. TRBV23-1 is an ORF; its function is uncertain. V shed 3 bases, J shed 5 bases, and the junction held 6 bases outside the gene matches. The CDR3 loop spans 14 amino acids. The CDR3 spells CASSQGLGRDEQYF. CDR3 bases: TGCGCCAGCAGTCAGGGACTAGGGAGGGACGAGCAGTACTTC.

This chain joins TRBV4-1 and TRBJ2-2; 8 bases align to TRBD2. Germline CDR1 reads MGHRA; CDR2 reads YSYEKL. The ends lost 3 bases at V and 2 bases at J; junction bases unmatched: 8. The CDR3 sequence is 17 residues long. The CDR3 spells CASSHGRAGGNTGELFF. In DNA form, the CDR3 reads TGCGCCAGCAGCCACGGTAGGGCGGGAGGTAACACCGGGGAGCTGTTTTTT.

The gene calls are TRBV7-2 and TRBJ2-7, with 8 bases that match TRBD2. The CDR3 length is 15 residues. Germline CDR1 is SGHTA and CDR2 is FQGNSA. V shed 5 bases and J 3 bases; nucleotides not matched to a gene: 9. The CDR3 sequence: CASSKLADALYEQYF. The CDR3 coding sequence is TGTGCCAGCAGCAAACTAGCGGACGCTCTCTACGAGCAGTACTTC. The full variable domain, with the rest looked up from reference TRBV7-2 and TRBJ2-7, is GAGVSQSPSNKVTEKGKDVELRCDPISGHTALYWYRQSLGQGLEFLIYFQGNSAPDKSGLPSDRFSAERTGGSVSTLTIQRTQQEDSAVYLCASSKLADALYEQYFGPGTRLTVT.

V and J are TRBV9 and TRBJ2-7; 7 bases are a match to TRBD2. This CDR3 comprises 14 residues. The germline gives CDR1 SGDLS, CDR2 YYNGEE. With V trimmed by 3 bases and J by 2 bases, 5 bases remained unmatched. The CDR3 loop reads CASSALGTTYEQYF. The CDR3, as DNA: TGTGCCAGCAGCGCCCTCGGGACTACCTACGAGCAGTACTTC.

V gene TRBV6-6 combines with J gene TRBJ2-1, with 12 nucleotides matching TRBD2. CDR1 is MNHNY and CDR2 is SVGAGI in the germline V gene (reference sequence). The junction had 5 bases not matched to a gene; V was cut back by 6 bases and J by 5 bases. CDR3 size: 15 residues. CDR3 sequence reads: CASSDLAGGNNEQFF. DNA for the CDR3: TGTGCCAGCAGCGACCTAGCGGGAGGGAACAATGAGCAGTTCTTC.

The chain is built from TRBV19 and TRBJ2-1; 12 positions agree with TRBD1. CDR1 is LNHDA and CDR2 is SQIVND in the germline V gene (reference sequence). V dropped 5 bases and J dropped 4; count of bases not matched to a gene: 12. CDR3 length: 18 amino acids. Here the CDR3 reads CASSGTGGWAGIYNEQFF. The CDR3 DNA sequence: TGTGCCAGTAGTGGGACAGGGGGCTGGGCGGGAATATACAATGAGCAGTTCTTC.

CDR3 amino acids: CASSYQGGTQYF. The CDR3 region has the DNA TGTGCCAGCAGTTATCAAGGAGGGACCCAGTACTTC. This chain uses TRBV6-5 with TRBJ2-5, with D possibly matching TRBD2 (5 bases). Trimming pared 3 bases from V and 7 bases from J, leaving 9 bases between. The CDR3 is 12 amino acids. Germline CDR1 reads MNHEY; CDR2 reads SVGAGI.

This clone was recorded only once. This CDR3 is CASRKGTGRFGELFF. DNA for the CDR3: TGTGCCAGCAGGAAAGGGACAGGCAGGTTCGGGGAGCTGTTTTTT. The rearrangement joins TRBV6-5 to TRBJ2-2; 8 bases align to TRBD1. This CDR3 has 15 amino acids. Germline values: CDR1 MNHEY, CDR2 SVGAGI. V was clipped by 6 bases and J by 7 bases; unmatched bases: 10.

The genes are TRBV12-5 and TRBJ2-6; D perhaps matches TRBD1 (5 bases). CDR3 length: 14 residues. Trimming took off 6 bases at V and 0 bases at J, with 6 bases between the two ends. The germline gives CDR1 LGHNT, CDR2 FRNRAP. This chain's CDR3 is CASGDISGANVLTF. In DNA, the CDR3 is TGTGCTAGTGGGGACATCTCTGGGGCCAACGTCCTGACTTTC.

This chain joins TRBV7-7 and TRBJ2-1, with TRBD2 matching 12 bases. Looked up from germline, CDR1 is SSHAT and CDR2 is FNYEAQ (reference sequence). The CDR3 is 15 amino acids. Trimming took 2 bases from V and 7 from J; bases not matched to a gene: 3. CDR3 sequence: CASSLTSGRRNEQFF. The CDR3 bases are TGTGCCAGCAGCTTAACTAGCGGGAGGAGGAATGAGCAGTTCTTC.

V is TRBV5-4 and J is TRBJ2-1, with TRBD2 as a possible D gene (5 bases). Trimming stripped 0 bases from V and 7 bases from J, with 17 bases between. CDR1 SGHNT and CDR2 YYREEE come from the germline V gene (reference sequence). This CDR3 has 16 residues. The CDR3 loop reads CASSLGPGTILNEQFF. CDR3 bases: TGTGCCAGCAGCTTGGGACCGGGAACAATCCTGAATGAGCAGTTCTTC.

J is TRBJ2-1 and V is TRBV28, with 7 bases identical to TRBD2. CDR3 size: 16 residues. Per the germline V gene, CDR1 is MDHEN and CDR2 is SYDVKM. V trimming: 6 bases; J trimming: 2 bases; junction bases outside the gene matches: 10. DNA for the CDR3: TGTGCCAGCAGCCCCCCGGGGGGAGTAACCTACAATGAGCAGTTCTTC. Translating gives CASSPPGGVTYNEQFF.

The chain combines TRBV5-1 with TRBJ1-2; TRBD1 matches 7 bases. Per germline, CDR1 SGHRS and CDR2 YFSETQ. CDR3 length equals 19 residues. V trimming: 0 bases; J trimming: 3 bases; junction bases outside the gene matches: 17. The CDR3 reads CASSLAPWGPGQIYYGYTF. The CDR3 DNA is TGCGCCAGCAGCTTGGCCCCTTGGGGTCCGGGACAGATTTACTATGGCTACACCTTC.

The gene calls are TRBV4-2 and TRBJ2-6; 11 nucleotides match TRBD1. The CDR3 covers 23 residues. Germline V gene sequence: CDR1 LGHNA, CDR2 YNFKEQ. Losses at the gene ends were 3 bases for V and 1 base for J; bases not matched to a gene: 20. The CDR3 reads CASSQDGQGAGGRRGSGANVLTF. The CDR3 nucleotides are TGTGCCAGCAGCCAGGATGGACAGGGGGCAGGGGGGAGGCGTGGGTCTGGGGCCAACGTCCTGACTTTC.

This clone came up once. The chain employs TRBV11-2 and TRBJ2-6; no definite D call. Trimming shortened V by 5 bases and J by 2 bases, and 10 bases separated the two germline ends. Germline V gives CDR1 SGHAT, CDR2 FQNNGV. CDR3 length: 15 residues. The CDR3 spells CASSLNTPGANVLTF. The CDR3, as DNA: TGTGCCAGCAGCCTCAACACCCCTGGGGCCAACGTCCTGACTTTC.

This clone has more than one count but fewer than ten. The genes are TRBV7-9 and TRBJ1-1, with no clear D. There are 12 residues in the CDR3. CDR1 and CDR2 from the germline V gene are SEHNR and FQNEAQ (reference sequence). V lost 1 base and J lost 8, with 8 bases in between. DNA of the CDR3: TGTGCCAGCAGCTTAGGATTACGGGAAGCTTTCTTT. Its protein product is CASSLGLREAFF.

The chain carries TRBV2 and TRBJ2-2; D perhaps matches TRBD1 (6 bases). The germline gives CDR1 SNHLY, CDR2 FYNNEI. The CDR3 sequence is 15 residues long. With 1 base removed from V and 0 bases from J, the gap between germline ends came to 6 bases. CDR3 in amino acids: CASSEGTANTGELFF. DNA of the CDR3: TGTGCCAGCAGTGAAGGGACAGCGAACACCGGGGAGCTGTTTTTT.

V is TRBV7-3 and J is TRBJ2-6; no clear D. Trimming cost V 4 bases and J 1 base, with 5 bases left between them. This CDR3 spans 14 amino acids. Germline loops: CDR1 SGHTA, CDR2 FQGTGA. CDR3 DNA: TGTGCCAGCAGCTCCTCTTCTGGGGCCAACGTCCTGACTTTC. Its protein is CASSSSSGANVLTF.

The chain employs TRBV27 and TRBJ2-3; TRBD2 matches 13 bases. Germline CDR1 reads MNHEY; CDR2 reads SMNVEV (reference sequence). After removal of 3 bases from V and 2 bases from J, the junction contained 11 bases not matched to a gene. This CDR3 is built from 19 residues. CDR3 nucleotide sequence: TGTGCCAGCAGTTTCACGTCCCGGGGACTAGCGGGGTTCACAGATACGCAGTATTTT. Protein sequence: CASSFTSRGLAGFTDTQYF.

The chain is built from TRBV6-5 and TRBJ2-5; 7 positions match TRBD2. V shed 2 bases and J 1 base; nucleotides not matched to a gene: 4. CDR1 and CDR2 (germline): MNHEY, SVGAGI. The CDR3 spans 15 residues. CDR3 DNA sequence: TGTGCCAGCAGTTACAGGGCTAGCGGCCAAGAGACCCAGTACTTC. Protein product: CASSYRASGQETQYF.

J is TRBJ2-3 and V is TRBV11-2; perhaps TRBD2 as D (5 bases). This CDR3 region has 14 residues. The ends were cut back, 7 bases at V and 0 bases at J, with 11 bases in the middle. Germline V gene sequence: CDR1 SGHAT, CDR2 FQNNGV. CDR3 residues: CASIKGLSTDTQYF. CDR3 in DNA: TGTGCCAGCATCAAAGGACTCAGCACAGATACGCAGTATTTT.

J is TRBJ1-5 and V is TRBV6-1, with D possibly matching TRBD1 (5 bases). This CDR3 has 15 residues. V was clipped by 0 bases and J by 3 bases, with 9 bases between them. CDR1 is MNHNS, CDR2 SASEGT, per germline. The DNA for the CDR3 is TGTGCCAGCAGTGAAGCGGGGCAGTCCAATCAGCCCCAGCATTTT. As protein: CASSEAGQSNQPQHF.

The chain recombines TRBV6-1 with TRBJ1-1; TRBD1 matches at 8 bases. From germline, CDR1 is MNHNS and CDR2 SASEGT. This CDR3 is built from 14 residues. V shed 5 bases and J 4 bases; nucleotides not matched to a gene: 6. The CDR3: CASSIGQGPTEAFF. CDR3 DNA: TGTGCCAGCAGTATTGGACAGGGACCCACTGAAGCTTTCTTT.

This clone has only a few counts. V gene TRBV7-2 combines with J gene TRBJ1-5; the D gene is possibly TRBD1 (5 bases). Trimming left V 1 base short and J 3 bases short, with 10 bases between. The germline gives CDR1 SGHTA, CDR2 FQGNSA. The CDR3 runs 15 residues. The chain's CDR3 is CASSLDRTTNQPQHF. CDR3 coding DNA: TGTGCCAGCAGCTTAGACAGGACAACCAATCAGCCCCAGCATTTT.

This clone showed up just once. This chain uses TRBV6-6 with TRBJ2-4; possibly TRBD2 for D (5 bases). The CDR3 extends over 15 amino acids. V shed 6 bases and J shed 2 bases, with 14 bases lying between them. In germline, CDR1 is MNHNY, CDR2 SVGAGI (reference sequence). DNA for the CDR3: TGTGCCAGCAGCCCCACCCAGCGGACCAAAAACATTCAGTACTTC. Translation gives CASSPTQRTKNIQYF.

This sequence joins TRBV18 and TRBJ2-7; D is possibly TRBD2 (5 bases). The CDR3 has 15 residues. The germline V gene encodes CDR1 KGHSH and CDR2 LQKENI. Trimming shortened V by 3 bases and J by 3 bases, and 15 bases separated the two germline ends. CDR3 in amino acids: CASSPSPRSGYEQYF. The CDR3 DNA reads TGTGCCAGCTCACCCTCTCCGAGAAGCGGCTACGAGCAGTACTTC. Full variable domain (missing parts from reference TRBV18 and TRBJ2-7): NAGVMQNPRHLVRRRGQEARLRCSPMKGHSHVYWYRQLPEEGLKFMVYLQKENIIDESGMPKERFSAEFPKEGPSILRIQQVVRGDSAAYFCASSPSPRSGYEQYFGPGTRLTVT.

This chain connects TRBV19 to TRBJ1-1; D not certain. The CDR3 loop spans 13 amino acids. The germline V and J ends were trimmed by 3 bases and 2 bases, with 7 bases remaining between them. Germline CDR1 is LNHDA and CDR2 is SQIVND (reference sequence). CDR3 nucleotides: TGTGCCAGTAGTATTACGGGTAACACTGAAGCTTTCTTT. Protein product: CASSITGNTEAFF. The whole variable domain, remainder taken from reference TRBV19 and TRBJ1-1, is DGGITQSPKYLFRKEGQNVTLSCEQNLNHDAMYWYRQDPGQGLRLIYYSQIVNDFQKGDIAEGYSVSREKKESFPLTVTSAQKNPTAFYLCASSITGNTEAFFGQGTRLTVV.

Turning to this clone: One end of the junction is discordant with germline, which a read error may explain. The chain links TRBV6-6 to TRBJ2-5; a possible D gene is TRBD2 (6 bases). The CDR3 is 15 residues long. CDR1 and CDR2 from the germline V gene are MNHNY and SVGAGI (reference sequence). The CDR3 is CASSYSGVAESPGHF. The CDR3 coding sequence is TGTGCCAGCAGTTACTCGGGGGTAGCGGAATCCCCCGGGCACTTC.

This chain connects TRBV18 to TRBJ2-7; no reliable D call. Germline loops: CDR1 KGHSH, CDR2 LQKENI. V lost 2 bases, J lost 3 bases, and 8 bases lay in between. CDR3 length equals 13 residues. The CDR3 loop reads CASSPSSGYEQYF. The DNA for the CDR3 is TGTGCCAGCTCACCATCGTCGGGCTACGAGCAGTACTTC.